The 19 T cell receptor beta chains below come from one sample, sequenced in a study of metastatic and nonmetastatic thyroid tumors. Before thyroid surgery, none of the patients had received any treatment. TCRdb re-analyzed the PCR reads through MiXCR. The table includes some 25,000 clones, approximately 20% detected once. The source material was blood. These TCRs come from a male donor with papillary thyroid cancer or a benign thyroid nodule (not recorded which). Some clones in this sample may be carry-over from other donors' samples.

This chain's CDR3 is CASSLLGTGSADTQYF. The DNA of the CDR3 is TGCGCCAGCAGCCTACTTGGGACAGGGTCTGCAGATACGCAGTATTTT. This sequence joins TRBV5-1 and TRBJ2-3; 9 bases match TRBD1. Germline V gives CDR1 SGHRS, CDR2 YFSETQ. J was trimmed by 4 bases and V by 4 bases; bases with no gene match: 10. The length of the CDR3 is 16 residues.

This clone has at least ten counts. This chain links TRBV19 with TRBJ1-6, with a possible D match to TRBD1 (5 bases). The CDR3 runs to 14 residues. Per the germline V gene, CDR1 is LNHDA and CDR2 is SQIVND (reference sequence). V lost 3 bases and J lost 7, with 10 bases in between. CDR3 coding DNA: TGTGCCAGTAGTATCCAGGGAACGAATTCACCCCTCCACTTT. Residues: CASSIQGTNSPLHF.

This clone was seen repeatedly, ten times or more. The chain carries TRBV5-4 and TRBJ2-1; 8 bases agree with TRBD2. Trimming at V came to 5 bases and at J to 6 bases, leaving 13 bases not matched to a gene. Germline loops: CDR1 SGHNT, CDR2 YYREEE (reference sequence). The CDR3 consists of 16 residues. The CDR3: CASSSGGASGFNEQFF. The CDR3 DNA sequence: TGTGCCAGCAGTTCTGGAGGGGCTAGCGGGTTCAATGAGCAGTTCTTC. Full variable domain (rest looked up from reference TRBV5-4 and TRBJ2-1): ETGVTQSPTHLIKTRGQQVTLRCSSQSGHNTVSWYQQALGQGPQFIFQYYREEENGRGNFPPRFSGLQFPNYSSELNVNALELDDSALYLCASSSGGASGFNEQFFGPGTRLTVL.

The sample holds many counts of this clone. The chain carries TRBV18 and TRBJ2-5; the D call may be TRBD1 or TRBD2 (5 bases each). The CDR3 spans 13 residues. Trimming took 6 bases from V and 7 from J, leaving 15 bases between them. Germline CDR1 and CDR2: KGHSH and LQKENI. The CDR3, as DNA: TGTGCCAGCTCCCGTGGGACCGCCGCGACCCAGTACTTC. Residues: CASSRGTAATQYF. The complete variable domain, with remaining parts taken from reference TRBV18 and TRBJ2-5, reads NAGVMQNPRHLVRRRGQEARLRCSPMKGHSHVYWYRQLPEEGLKFMVYLQKENIIDESGMPKERFSAEFPKEGPSILRIQQVVRGDSAAYFCASSRGTAATQYFGPGTRLLVL.

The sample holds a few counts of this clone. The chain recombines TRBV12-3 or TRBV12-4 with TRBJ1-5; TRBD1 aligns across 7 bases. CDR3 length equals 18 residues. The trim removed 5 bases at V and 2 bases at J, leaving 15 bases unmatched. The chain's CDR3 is CASSINTGAEEGNQPQHF. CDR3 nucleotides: TGTGCCAGCAGTATAAACACAGGGGCGGAAGAAGGCAATCAGCCCCAGCATTTT.

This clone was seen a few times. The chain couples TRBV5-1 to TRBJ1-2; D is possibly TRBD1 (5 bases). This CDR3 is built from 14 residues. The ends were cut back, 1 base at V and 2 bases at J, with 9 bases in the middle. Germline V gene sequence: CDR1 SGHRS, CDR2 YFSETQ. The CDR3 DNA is TGCGCCAGCAGCTTGCGGGACGGGAACTATGGCTACACCTTC. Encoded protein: CASSLRDGNYGYTF.

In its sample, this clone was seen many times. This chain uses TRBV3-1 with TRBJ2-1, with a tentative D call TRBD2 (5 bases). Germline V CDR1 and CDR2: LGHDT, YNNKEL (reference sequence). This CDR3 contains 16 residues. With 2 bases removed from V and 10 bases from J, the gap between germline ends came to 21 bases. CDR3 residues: CASSQLGTRGWREQFF. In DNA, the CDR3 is TGTGCCAGCAGCCAACTCGGCACTAGAGGGTGGAGGGAGCAGTTCTTC.

The CDR3 sequence is CASSHRQCAYEQYF. In DNA form, the CDR3 reads TGTGCCAGCTCCCATCGGCAGTGTGCCTACGAGCAGTACTTC. This chain connects TRBV6-2 or TRBV6-3 to TRBJ2-7; D uncertain. CDR1 is MNHEY and CDR2 is SVGEGT in the germline V gene. The ends were cut back, 8 bases at V and 2 bases at J, with 16 bases in the middle. The CDR3 is 14 residues long.

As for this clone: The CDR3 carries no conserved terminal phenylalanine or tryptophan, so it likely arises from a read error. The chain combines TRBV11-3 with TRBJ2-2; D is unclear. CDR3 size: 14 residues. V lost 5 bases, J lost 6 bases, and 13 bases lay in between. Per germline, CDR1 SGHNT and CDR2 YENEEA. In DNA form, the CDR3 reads TGTGCCAGCAGCGCCTCTTTCAGCGCCGGGGAGCTGTTTCTT. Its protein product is CASSASFSAGELFL.

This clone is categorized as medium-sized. The CDR3 DNA is TGTGCCAGCAGTTTAAGGCCAGGGGCAGTCTCTGGGGCCAACGTCCTGACTTTC. Translation: CASSLRPGAVSGANVLTF. The gene calls are TRBV27 and TRBJ2-6; maybe TRBD1 (6 bases). This CDR3 is built from 18 residues. The germline CDR1 and CDR2 sequences are MNHEY and SMNVEV (reference sequence). V dropped 2 bases and J dropped 0 bases, with 14 bases sitting between them.

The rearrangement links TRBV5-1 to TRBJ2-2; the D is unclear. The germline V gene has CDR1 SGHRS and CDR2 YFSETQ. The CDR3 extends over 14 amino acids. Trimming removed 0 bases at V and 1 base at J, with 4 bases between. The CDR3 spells CASSLVGNTGELFF. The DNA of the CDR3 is TGCGCCAGCAGCTTGGTAGGGAACACCGGGGAGCTGTTTTTT.

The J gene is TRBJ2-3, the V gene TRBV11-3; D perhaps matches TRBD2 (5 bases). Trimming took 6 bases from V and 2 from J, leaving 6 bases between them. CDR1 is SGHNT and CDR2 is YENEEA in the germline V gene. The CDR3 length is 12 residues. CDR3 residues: CASRGVTDTQYF. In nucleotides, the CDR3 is TGTGCCAGCAGGGGAGTCACAGATACGCAGTATTTT.

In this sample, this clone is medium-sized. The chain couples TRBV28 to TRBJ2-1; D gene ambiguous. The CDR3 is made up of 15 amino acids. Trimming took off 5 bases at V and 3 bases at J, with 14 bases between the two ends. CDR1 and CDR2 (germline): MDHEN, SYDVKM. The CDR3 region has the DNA TGTGCCAGCAGTAAAAATCTCGTCGTCTACAATGAGCAGTTCTTC. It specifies CASSKNLVVYNEQFF.

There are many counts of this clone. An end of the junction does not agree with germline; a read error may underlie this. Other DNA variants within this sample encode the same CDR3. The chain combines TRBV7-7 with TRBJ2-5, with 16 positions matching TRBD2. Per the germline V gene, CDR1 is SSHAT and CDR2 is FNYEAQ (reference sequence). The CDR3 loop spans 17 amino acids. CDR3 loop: CASSLGLAGGSQETQYF. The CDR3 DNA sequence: TGTGCTAGCAGCTTGGGACTAGCGGGAGGGTCTCAAGAGACCCAGTACTTC.

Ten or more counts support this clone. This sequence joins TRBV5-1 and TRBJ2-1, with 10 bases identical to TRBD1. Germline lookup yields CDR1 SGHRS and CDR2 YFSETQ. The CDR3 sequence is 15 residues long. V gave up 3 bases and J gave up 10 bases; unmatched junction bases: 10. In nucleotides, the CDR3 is TGCGCCAGCAGCTGGGACAGGGGCCCAAAACGGGAGCAGTTCTTC. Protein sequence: CASSWDRGPKREQFF.

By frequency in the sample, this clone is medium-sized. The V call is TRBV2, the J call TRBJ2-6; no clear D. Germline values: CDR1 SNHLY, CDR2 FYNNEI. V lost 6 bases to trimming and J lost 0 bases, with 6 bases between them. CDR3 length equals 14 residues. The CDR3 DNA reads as TGTGCCAGCAGGGATCCCTCTGGGGCCAACGTCCTGACTTTC. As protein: CASRDPSGANVLTF.

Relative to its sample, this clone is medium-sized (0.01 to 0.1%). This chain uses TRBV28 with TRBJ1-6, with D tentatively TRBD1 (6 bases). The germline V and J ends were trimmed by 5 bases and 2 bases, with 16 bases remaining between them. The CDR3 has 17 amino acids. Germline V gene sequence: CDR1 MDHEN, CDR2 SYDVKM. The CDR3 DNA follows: TGTGCCAGCAGTCCTCCCAACCGACAGGCCTATAATTCACCCCTCCACTTT. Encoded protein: CASSPPNRQAYNSPLHF.

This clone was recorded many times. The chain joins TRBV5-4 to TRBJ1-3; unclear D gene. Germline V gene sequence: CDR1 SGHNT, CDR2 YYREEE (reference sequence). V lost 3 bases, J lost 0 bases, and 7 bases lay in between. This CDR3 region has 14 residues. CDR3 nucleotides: TGTGCCAGCAGCTCGGCAGCCTCTGGAAACACCATATATTTT. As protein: CASSSAASGNTIYF.

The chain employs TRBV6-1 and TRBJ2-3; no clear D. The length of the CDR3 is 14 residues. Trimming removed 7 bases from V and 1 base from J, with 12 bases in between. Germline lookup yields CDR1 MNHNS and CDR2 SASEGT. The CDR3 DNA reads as TGTGCCAGCACCCCTGGGTCGGGCACAGATACGCAGTATTTT. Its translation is CASTPGSGTDTQYF.